The clone carrying this T cell receptor beta chain was counted ten times or more. Antigen specificity is unknown. The data were obtained in a study of T-cell reconstitution after alpha-beta-depleted transplantation in children. Points from the study as a whole: The origin of alpha-beta T cells about two months after transplant was reportedly several hundred expanded graft clones. Surviving recipient T cells and intrathymic progenitors accounted for some patients' high TCRbeta diversity at day 60. One year post-transplant, T-cell counts and diversity were largely derived from T cells produced anew.

In germline, CDR1 is SGHAT, CDR2 FQNNGV. Trimming removed 7 bases from V and 5 bases from J; junction bases left unmatched: 22. The length of the CDR3 is 19 residues. This sample's TCRbeta library carried unique molecular identifier barcodes. TCRdb reprocessed the PCR reads with MiXCR, giving one entry per CDR3 protein. The sample has fewer than 550,000 distinct CDR3 sequences, about an eighth seen once. This sample comprised PBMCs, mostly from graft donor cells, obtained 180 days after TCRalphabeta/CD19-depleted stem cell transplant. The sequence was collected from a female patient aged 2-9 years who had a stem cell transplant for aplastic anemia, so the T cells may come from the graft donor. V and J are TRBV11-2 and TRBJ2-1; 8 nucleotides align to TRBD2. Here the CDR3 DNA reads TGTGCCAGCATCCACCCCGGCCCCATCACGGGAGGGCTTAACAATGAGCAGTTCTTC. Amino acids: CASIHPGPITGGLNNEQFF.